These 14 T cell receptor beta chains share one sample of origin, sequenced in a study of tumor and adjacent non-tumor tissue in lung cancer listed by TCRdb under 2018. The library was made by multiplex PCR. TCRdb lists the instrument as Illumina HiSeq 2500. TCRbeta libraries were constructed through three rounds of nested PCR with primers (Table S4) according to protocols adapted from ARM-PCR. TCRdb handled the public reads itself, with Q25 trimming in fastp and clone calling in MiXCR, and kept productive beta chains. Every CDR3 protein is listed once, alongside the most common genes and DNA of its rows. In all, the sample holds under 95,000 distinct CDR3 sequences, and around 57% of those were seen once. Over 12% of the sample lies in the top ten. RNA was isolated from bulk, unsorted tissue, and RNA quality was assessed with a NanoDrop ND-1000 and an Agilent 2100. The sequenced sample was lung tumor tissue. All receptors derive from a man between 65 and 85 years old with non-small cell lung cancer.

The chain uses TRBV11-2 and TRBJ2-5, with unresolved D. The CDR3 has 15 amino acids. Per the germline V gene, CDR1 is SGHAT and CDR2 is FQNNGV. Trimming removed 5 bases from V and 2 bases from J, with 15 bases in between. CDR3 sequence (DNA): TGTGCCAGCAGCCAAGAGCGAACAGTTCAAGAGACCCAGTACTTC. This gives the protein CASSQERTVQETQYF.

As concerns this clonotype: A much larger clone sits a single nucleotide away, making a read error possible. The conserved phenylalanine or tryptophan normally closing the CDR3 is absent here, so this likely arose from a read error. J is TRBJ1-5 and V is TRBV6-6, with TRBD1 matching 7 bases. With V trimmed by 7 bases and J by 4 bases, 4 bases remained unmatched. The CDR3 runs to 13 residues. Germline lookup yields CDR1 MNHNY and CDR2 SVGAGI (reference sequence). Here the CDR3 reads CASMAGGNQPQHL. The CDR3 DNA follows: TGTGCCAGCATGGCAGGGGGGAATCAGCCCCAGCATCTT.

A remark on this clonotype: Its ends do not fully match the called genes, so a read error is possible. The genes are TRBV11-2 and TRBJ2-1; TRBD2 agrees at 9 bases. The germline CDR1 and CDR2 sequences are SGHAT and FQNNGV. This CDR3 is built from 17 residues. CDR3 residues: CTSSLKGIAGAINEQFF. DNA of the CDR3: TGCACCAGCAGCTTAAAGGGTATAGCGGGGGCCATCAATGAGCAGTTCTTC.

The chain employs TRBV6-5 and TRBJ2-1; D remains ambiguous. This CDR3 region has 13 residues. Trimming shortened V by 5 bases and J by 4 bases, and 9 bases separated the two germline ends. CDR1 and CDR2 from the germline V gene are MNHEY and SVGAGI. CDR3 sequence (DNA): TGTGCCAGCAGTCCTTTACAGTACAATGAGCAGTTCTTC. Translation gives CASSPLQYNEQFF.

The chain recombines TRBV6-6 with TRBJ2-6; no definite D call. V was shortened by 5 bases and J by 0 bases, with 17 bases between the two germline ends. This CDR3 is 18 amino acids long. CDR1 MNHNY and CDR2 SVGAGI come from the germline V gene (reference sequence). The chain's CDR3 is CASSGPGRASSGANVLTF. The CDR3 region has the DNA TGTGCCAGCAGTGGCCCAGGACGGGCCAGCTCTGGGGCCAACGTCCTGACTTTC.

With regard to this clonotype: Because the CDR3 is missing its conserved closing phenylalanine or tryptophan, this is likely a read error. The DNA is omitted, as the CDR3 cannot be located on it reliably, and the CDR3 follows TCRdb's listing. This rearrangement joins TRBV11-2 to TRBJ2-1; TRBD2 is the table's D call and was not checked against the DNA. CDR1 and CDR2 from the germline V gene are SGHAT and FQNNGV. The CDR3 totals 16 residues, both ends included. CDR3 sequence: CASSLGEGGTYNEQSS.

The gene calls are TRBV20-1 and TRBJ1-5; a possible D gene is TRBD1 (5 bases). This CDR3 comprises 13 residues. Deletions cut 4 bases from V and 5 bases from J, with 12 bases between. Germline V gene sequence: CDR1 DFQATT, CDR2 SNEGSKA (reference sequence). CDR3 sequence reads: CSAIVQVYQPQHF. CDR3 nucleotides: TGCAGTGCTATCGTACAGGTGTATCAGCCCCAGCATTTT.

The chain employs TRBV6-5 and TRBJ2-7, with TRBD2 identical over 7 bases. This CDR3 contains 15 residues. The trim removed 10 bases at V and 3 bases at J, leaving 15 bases unmatched. Germline CDR1 reads MNHEY; CDR2 reads SVGAGI. CDR3 bases: TGTGCCAACAGCTACCTGGCTTGCGGGAGCTACGAGCAGTACTTC. Protein: CANSYLACGSYEQYF.

This clonotype has just a few counts. This may come from a read error, since a much larger clone is one base off. This sequence joins TRBV6-5 and TRBJ1-5; no definite D call. This CDR3 region has 12 residues. The germline V gene encodes CDR1 MNHEY and CDR2 SVGAGI. CDR3 bases: TGTGCCAGCAGTTACTCGGGTCAGTCCCAGCATTTT. Translation gives CASSYSGQSQHF.

As concerns this clonotype: Likely a read error: the CDR3 ends without its conserved phenylalanine or tryptophan. This chain joins TRBV5-5 and TRBJ2-3, with D perhaps matching TRBD2 (6 bases). The length of the CDR3 is 14 residues. Trimming pared 6 bases from V and 3 bases from J, leaving 14 bases between. The germline CDR1 and CDR2 sequences are SGHKS and YYEKEE (reference sequence). The CDR3 DNA follows: TGTGCCAGCAAGGGGACTTTTCTTACAGATACGCAGTATCTT. Translated: CASKGTFLTDTQYL.

The gene calls are TRBV12-3 or TRBV12-4 and TRBJ2-3; weak D call: TRBD1 (5 bases). The CDR3 contains 12 residues. V was trimmed by 11 bases and J by 3 bases, leaving 12 bases between them. The CDR3 protein is CACSYRTDTQYF. The DNA for the CDR3 is TGTGCCTGTAGTTACAGGACAGATACGCAGTATTTT.

V usage is TRBV4-2 and J usage is TRBJ1-1; D not certain. The germline V and J ends were trimmed by 0 bases and 12 bases, with 14 bases remaining between them. The CDR3 length is 13 residues. Germline values: CDR1 LGHNA, CDR2 YNFKEQ. CDR3: CASSQDRTTETFF. CDR3 DNA: TGTGCCAGCAGCCAAGATAGGACGACCGAAACTTTCTTT.

Worth noting for this clonotype: A read error is likely, as this CDR3 ends without the conserved phenylalanine or tryptophan. Because the CDR3's place on the DNA is in doubt, the DNA is left out and the CDR3 is given as listed by TCRdb. The chain is built from TRBV11-2 and TRBJ2-2. The CDR3 is 14 amino acids in total, end residues counted. Looked up from germline, CDR1 is SGHAT and CDR2 is FQNNGV. The CDR3 protein is CASKRQRNTGEQFL.

The chain has TRBV6-1 and TRBJ2-4; 9 bases are a match to TRBD2. Germline V lookup: CDR1 MNHNS, CDR2 SASEGT. The CDR3 has 18 amino acids. The V segment lost 6 bases and the J segment 2 bases; nucleotides outside the gene matches: 14. As DNA, the CDR3 is TGTGCCAGCAGGGAGACTAGCGGCGAATTAATAACCAAAAACATTCAGTACTTC. Its protein product is CASRETSGELITKNIQYF.